A single sample gave rise to the 24 T cell receptor beta chains below, sequenced in a study of regulatory T cells in long-lasting Graves disease. Specified time point: newly diagnosed GD, antithyroid drugs for less than 3 months. The TCR library was made from RNA extracted from PBMCs. The TCR beta library used iRepertoire HTBI primers with Arm-PCR amplification of CDR3. TCRdb re-called the multiplex PCR reads with MiXCR, one entry per CDR3 protein. Of hundreds of thousands of distinct CDR3 sequences in the sample, around 16% were seen once. These data were also filed under a second study, of T cells in Graves' hyperthyroidism and ophthalmopathy.

The input for sequencing was peripheral blood mononuclear cells (PBMCs), taken at new diagnosis, from a patient treated with antithyroid drugs. The receptors come from a woman between 40 and 50 years old with Graves disease.

This clonotype has a handful of counts. V is TRBV30 and J is TRBJ1-2; TRBD1 might be the D (5 bases). This CDR3 contains 12 residues. Germline CDR1 and CDR2: GTSNPN and SVGIG (reference sequence). The V gene lost 2 bases and the J gene lost 5 bases, with 9 bases spanning the gap. CDR3 loop: CAWSPGIYGYTF. The DNA for the CDR3 is TGTGCCTGGAGTCCAGGGATATATGGCTACACCTTC.

This clonotype was seen at least ten times. The chain is built from TRBV20-1 and TRBJ2-3; tentative D call: TRBD2 (6 bases). Per the germline V gene, CDR1 is DFQATT and CDR2 is SNEGSKA (reference sequence). The CDR3 totals 15 residues. V was pared by 1 base and J by 1 base, with 12 bases between. CDR3 loop: CSARGGSSGTDTQYF. The CDR3 DNA reads TGCAGTGCTAGAGGAGGGTCTAGCGGCACAGATACGCAGTATTTT.

This clonotype was seen a handful of times. This chain uses TRBV4-2 with TRBJ1-5; 9 bases are a match to TRBD1. V lost 4 bases to trimming and J lost 5 bases; unmatched junction nucleotides: 9. The germline V gene encodes CDR1 LGHNA and CDR2 YNFKEQ. This CDR3 spans 16 amino acids. CDR3 sequence (DNA): TGTGCCAGCAGCCCCTCAATTACAGGGGGCGATCAGCCCCAGCATTTT. Amino acid sequence: CASSPSITGGDQPQHF.

This clonotype was recorded at least ten times. The chain couples TRBV29-1 to TRBJ2-2; 7 bases fit TRBD2. Germline V gene sequence: CDR1 SQVTM, CDR2 ANQGSEA. The V gene end was trimmed by 0 bases and the J gene end by 8 bases; junction bases not matched to a gene: 12. This CDR3 is 16 amino acids long. CDR3 bases: TGCAGCGTTGAAGATCGGACGGGAGGAACACTAGGGGAGCTGTTTTTT. The encoded protein is CSVEDRTGGTLGELFF.

The rearrangement joins TRBV7-9 to TRBJ2-6, with 9 bases matching TRBD2. V lost 6 bases to trimming and J lost 0 bases; unmatched junction nucleotides: 3. This CDR3 has 16 residues. Germline-derived CDR1 and CDR2 are SEHNR and FQNEAQ (reference sequence). CDR3 residues: CASSSSGDSGANVLTF. CDR3 nucleotides: TGTGCCAGCAGTTCTAGCGGGGACTCTGGGGCCAACGTCCTGACTTTC.

The chain employs TRBV19 and TRBJ1-6; 9 bases agree with TRBD1. The CDR3 length is 15 residues. Germline V gene sequence: CDR1 LNHDA, CDR2 SQIVND (reference sequence). V gave up 6 bases and J gave up 9 bases; unmatched junction bases: 9. CDR3 DNA: TGTGCCAGTAGGAGGACAGGGGAGGGAAGTTCACCCCTCCACTTT. It yields the protein CASRRTGEGSSPLHF.

The chain is built from TRBV24-1 and TRBJ2-1; 10 positions agree with TRBD1. CDR1 is KGHDR and CDR2 is SFDVKD in the germline V gene. The CDR3 sequence is 17 residues long. The V and J ends lost 3 bases and 3 bases, in that order; junction bases with no gene match: 7. CDR3 sequence reads: CATSDPRTGGGYNEQFF. CDR3 nucleotide sequence: TGTGCCACCAGTGATCCCAGGACAGGGGGAGGCTACAATGAGCAGTTCTTC.

This clonotype has ten or more counts. The V call is TRBV11-2, the J call TRBJ2-7, with D unclear. V gave up 2 bases and J gave up 2 bases, with 7 bases separating them. The CDR3 is made up of 13 amino acids. Germline V gene data show CDR1 as SGHAT and CDR2 as FQNNGV. CDR3 loop: CASSLLGTYEQYF. The CDR3 coding sequence is TGTGCCAGCAGCTTATTGGGGACCTACGAGCAGTACTTC.

At least ten counts were recorded for this clonotype. CDR3 residues: CASSAGLAPYEQYF. The CDR3 nucleotides read TGTGCCAGTAGTGCGGGACTAGCCCCCTACGAGCAGTACTTC. The chain is built from TRBV19 and TRBJ2-7; 9 positions agree with TRBD2. Germline CDR1 is LNHDA and CDR2 is SQIVND (reference sequence). The CDR3 loop spans 14 amino acids. Trimming took 5 bases from V and 2 from J; bases not matched to a gene: 4.

The V call is TRBV6-1, the J call TRBJ1-3; the D is unclear. Trimming stripped 7 bases from V and 0 bases from J, with 25 bases between. Per the germline V gene, CDR1 is MNHNS and CDR2 is SASEGT. This CDR3 is built from 19 residues. The CDR3 region has the DNA TGTGCCAGCAAACCGCATCGGTCGAGGACCTTGATCTCTGGAAACACCATATATTTT. Translating it yields CASKPHRSRTLISGNTIYF.

The sample holds many counts of this clonotype. The CDR3 bases are TGCAGTGCCCCGGGGGCTAGCGGTTACCTGGGGGAGACCCAGTACTTC. The encoded protein is CSAPGASGYLGETQYF. The chain has TRBV20-1 and TRBJ2-5, with D possibly matching TRBD2 (7 bases). From germline, CDR1 is DFQATT and CDR2 SNEGSKA (reference sequence). The CDR3 has 16 amino acids. With 6 bases removed from V and 5 bases from J, the gap between germline ends came to 25 bases.

This clonotype was seen a handful of times. The chain joins TRBV19 to TRBJ1-5; D is unclear. Per germline, CDR1 LNHDA and CDR2 SQIVND (reference sequence). V was clipped by 1 base and J by 6 bases, with 10 bases between them. The CDR3 covers 14 residues. The CDR3 DNA reads TGTGCCAGTAGTATAGCAGGATTTGCTCAGCCCCAGCATTTT. Translated, it gives CASSIAGFAQPQHF. Full variable domain (remainder filled in from reference TRBV19 and TRBJ1-5): DGGITQSPKYLFRKEGQNVTLSCEQNLNHDAMYWYRQDPGQGLRLIYYSQIVNDFQKGDIAEGYSVSREKKESFPLTVTSAQKNPTAFYLCASSIAGFAQPQHFGDGTRLSIL.

Ten or more counts support this clonotype. The chain joins TRBV11-2 to TRBJ2-1; 16 nucleotides agree with TRBD2. The germline gives CDR1 SGHAT, CDR2 FQNNGV. V lost 0 bases to trimming and J lost 10 bases; unmatched junction nucleotides: 6. The CDR3 has 17 residues. CDR3: CASSLDSLGLAGGEQFF. DNA of the CDR3: TGTGCCAGCAGCTTAGACTCCCTGGGACTAGCGGGAGGGGAGCAGTTCTTC.

V gene TRBV14 combines with J gene TRBJ1-4; no definite D call. The V end was cut by 5 bases, the J end by 6 bases, with 7 bases between. CDR3 length: 12 residues. CDR1 is SGHDN and CDR2 is FVKESK in the germline V gene. The CDR3 DNA sequence: TGTGCCAGCAGCGTCGCCTATGAAAAACTGTTTTTT. Translation gives CASSVAYEKLFF.

This clonotype was seen a handful of times. CDR3: CASSITGSYGYTF. The CDR3 DNA reads TGTGCCAGTAGTATTACAGGGTCTTATGGCTACACCTTC. This chain connects TRBV19 to TRBJ1-2, with TRBD1 as a possible D gene (6 bases). Germline V lookup: CDR1 LNHDA, CDR2 SQIVND (reference sequence). The CDR3 runs to 13 residues. V lost 3 bases, J lost 5 bases, and 10 bases lay in between.

The chain employs TRBV4-1 and TRBJ2-1, with D perhaps being TRBD1 or TRBD2 (7 bases each). The V end lost 6 bases, the J end lost 9 bases, and 12 bases lay between the germline ends. CDR1 MGHRA and CDR2 YSYEKL come from the germline V gene. There are 12 residues in the CDR3. The CDR3 coding sequence is TGCGCCAGCAGAGGGAGGGGGCCTGAGCAGTTCTTC. Protein: CASRGRGPEQFF.

The chain is built from TRBV9 and TRBJ2-2, with no clear D. CDR3 length: 13 residues. V was pared by 0 bases and J by 6 bases, with 6 bases between. Germline CDR1 is SGDLS and CDR2 is YYNGEE. In nucleotides, the CDR3 is TGTGCCAGCAGCGTAGTGGGCGCCGGGGAGCTGTTTTTT. Amino acids: CASSVVGAGELFF.

With respect to this clonotype: A read error is possible here, since a much larger clone lies one base away. The DNA is left out, because the CDR3 cannot be placed on it with certainty; the CDR3 is given as TCRdb lists it. The gene calls are TRBV27 and TRBJ2-7; TRBD1 is taken as the D call from the table, unchecked against the DNA. Germline V gene sequence: CDR1 MNHEY, CDR2 SMNVEV (reference sequence). The CDR3 length equals 15 residues, ends included. CDR3 loop: CASSTSGQLSYKQYF.

Worth noting for this clonotype: A single base is all that separates this from a far larger clone, so a read error is likely. This rearrangement joins TRBV13 to TRBJ2-1; 8 bases are shared with TRBD2. J gave up 1 base and V 1 base, and 3 bases lay outside the gene matches. Germline-derived CDR1 and CDR2 are PRHDT and FYEKMQ (reference sequence). This CDR3 contains 16 residues. The CDR3 protein is CASSLEAGVSYNEQFF. CDR3 in DNA: TGTGCCAGCAGCTTAGAAGCGGGAGTATCCTACAATGAGCAGTTCTTC. Supplemented by reference TRBV13 and TRBJ2-1, the full variable domain reads AAGVIQSPRHLIKEKRETATLKCYPIPRHDTVYWYQQGPGQDPQFLISFYEKMQSDKGSIPDRFSAQQFSDYHSELNMSSLELGDSALYFCASSLEAGVSYNEQFFGPGTRLTVL.

As regards this clonotype: A far larger clone is just one base off, so this is likely a read error. V and J are TRBV11-2 and TRBJ2-5; 14 bases match TRBD2. Germline lookup yields CDR1 SGHAT and CDR2 FQNNGV. The CDR3 has 17 residues. The CDR3 protein is CASSWGLAGESYNEQLF. In DNA, the CDR3 is TGTGCCAGCAGCTGGGGACTAGCGGGAGAGTCCTACAATGAGCAGCTCTTC.

V is TRBV6-2 or TRBV6-3 and J is TRBJ2-3; D remains ambiguous. Trimming left V 0 bases short and J 4 bases short, with 5 bases between. Per the germline V gene, CDR1 is MNHEY and CDR2 is SVGEGT. The CDR3 has 13 residues. This CDR3 reads CASSYSISDTQYF. CDR3 in DNA: TGTGCCAGCAGTTACTCGATTTCAGATACGCAGTATTTT.

This clonotype was recorded many times. V is TRBV10-3 and J is TRBJ2-7; D ambiguous. The CDR3 has 15 residues. Germline CDR1 reads ENHRY; CDR2 reads SYGVKD. The V end lost 3 bases, the J end lost 5 bases, and 17 bases lay between the germline ends. The CDR3: CAISDSLAFGHEQYF. The CDR3 region has the DNA TGTGCCATCAGTGACAGTTTGGCCTTTGGCCACGAGCAGTACTTC.

This clonotype was picked up many times. The chain recombines TRBV5-1 with TRBJ2-2; tentatively, D is TRBD2 (6 bases). The CDR3 is 15 residues long. Germline V gives CDR1 SGHRS, CDR2 YFSETQ. Between the trimmed V and J ends, which lost 5 bases and 0 bases, there was a span of 11 bases. CDR3 sequence reads: CASRLGGANTGELFF. The CDR3 DNA is TGCGCCAGCAGATTAGGAGGGGCGAACACCGGGGAGCTGTTTTTT.

In this sample, this clonotype turned up many times. The rearrangement uses TRBV18 and TRBJ1-4; no clear D. CDR1 KGHSH and CDR2 LQKENI come from the germline V gene. The CDR3 extends over 16 amino acids. V was shortened by 0 bases and J by 2 bases, with 10 bases between the two germline ends. CDR3 loop: CASSPPGGPTNEKLFF. CDR3 nucleotides: TGTGCCAGCTCACCACCGGGCGGCCCGACTAATGAAAAACTGTTTTTT.